This T cell receptor (beta chain) comes out of a study of T cells in narcolepsy. For the study at large: Donors had narcolepsy type 1 or type 2, or were healthy controls.

Study-wide results and caveats: Reportedly, autoreactive clonotypes were serially detected in patients' blood but not controls'. Comparing one patient's CSF and blood CD4+ clonotypes highlighted HCRT- and TRIB2-specific autoreactive clonotypes.

V shed 3 bases and J shed 1 base, with 9 bases lying between them. The germline CDR1 and CDR2 sequences are SGHAT and FQDESV (reference sequence). The CDR3 has 14 amino acids. This table comes from immunoSEQ multiplex PCR, and its TCRdb copy is limited to in-frame clones, with some not included. The sample consists of about 33,000 clones, about four fifths of them appearing once. Comment on this clone: The antigen is not known.

The sample was CD45RA- memory CD4+ T cells from PBMCs. This TCR derives from a human donor with narcolepsy. This sequence joins TRBV11-1 and TRBJ1-1; weak D call: TRBD1 (6 bases). The CDR3 is CASSLAGQNTEAFF. In DNA form, the CDR3 reads TGTGCCAGCAGCTTGGCGGGACAGAACACTGAAGCTTTCTTT.